This T cell receptor (beta chain) was observed in a study of beta chain features in type 1 diabetes. General study results and limits: Patients with Type 1 diabetes showed moderately but significantly shorter TCRB CDR3s in all four CD4+ subsets.

Notes on this clone: The antigen remains undetermined.

The purity of all sorted populations exceeded 98%. TCRB transcripts that were expressed got sequenced, as all of the isolated RNA had been reverse transcribed. This table comes from immunoSEQ multiplex PCR, and its TCRdb copy is limited to in-frame clones, with some not included. The sample carries 310,000 or so clones, over 7% recorded once. Trimming stripped 5 bases from V and 9 bases from J, with 14 bases between. The CDR3 has 13 residues. Germline V CDR1 and CDR2: MNHEY, SVGAGI. The source material was central memory CD4+ T cells from blood. This TCR was recovered from a man under 40 with type 1 diabetes. The chain links TRBV6-5 to TRBJ1-5; TRBD1 is a possible D gene (5 bases). The CDR3 here is CASSDERGRPQHF. The CDR3 nucleotides read TGTGCCAGCAGTGATGAAAGGGGAAGGCCCCAGCATTTT.